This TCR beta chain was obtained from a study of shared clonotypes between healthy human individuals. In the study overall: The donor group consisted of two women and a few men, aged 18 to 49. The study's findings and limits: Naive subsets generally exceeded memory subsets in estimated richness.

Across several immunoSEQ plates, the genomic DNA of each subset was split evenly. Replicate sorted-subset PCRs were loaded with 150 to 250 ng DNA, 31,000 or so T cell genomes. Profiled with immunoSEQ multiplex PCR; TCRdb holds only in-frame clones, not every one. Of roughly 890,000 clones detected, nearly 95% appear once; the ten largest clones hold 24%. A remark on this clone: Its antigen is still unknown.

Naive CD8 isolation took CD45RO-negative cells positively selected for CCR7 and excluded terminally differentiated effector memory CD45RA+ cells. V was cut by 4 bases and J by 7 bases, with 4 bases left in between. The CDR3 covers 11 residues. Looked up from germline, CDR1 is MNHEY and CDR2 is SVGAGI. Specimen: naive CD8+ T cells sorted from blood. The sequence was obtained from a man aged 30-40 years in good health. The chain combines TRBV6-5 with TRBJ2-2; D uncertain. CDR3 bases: TGTGCCAGCAGTTCTATCGGGGAGCTGTTTTTT. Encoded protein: CASSSIGELFF.